This T cell receptor (beta chain) was identified during a study of blood T cells in healthy people across ages. Overall study results and limits: Possibly, changes in expanded clonotypes were confounded because donor CMV status was unknown. A roughly linear age-dependent decrease characterized TCR beta diversity per million T cells.

Together with a sample-barcoded 5' primer, a J-beta primer mix was included in a second PCR lasting about 7 to 11 cycles. Each cDNA molecule was tagged by a template-switch adaptor that had 12 random nucleotides. TCRdb re-analysed the 5' RACE reads in MiXCR, keeping a single row per CDR3 protein. In the table there are about 1,600,000 distinct CDR3 sequences, around two fifths of which are singletons. Peripheral blood samples of roughly 9.9 milliliters were drawn from each donor. This clonotype appeared a few times. Its antigen remains unknown. V lost 3 bases, J lost 4 bases, and 12 bases lay in between. The germline V gene encodes CDR1 MNHEY and CDR2 SMNVEV (reference sequence). The CDR3 is 14 residues long.

Specimen: blood. The chain couples TRBV27 to TRBJ1-2, with a weak D call TRBD1 (5 bases). This sequence was found in a woman aged 18-35 years in good health. CDR3: CASSFTGPLYGYTF. The DNA for the CDR3 is TGTGCCAGCAGTTTTACAGGACCTCTCTATGGCTACACCTTC.